This is a list of T cell receptor beta chains from one sample in a study of T cell repertoires in cytomegalovirus infection. A single record per CDR3 protein comes from TCRdb applying MiXCR to the reads. The sample has about 890,000 distinct CDR3 sequences, roughly 30% seen once. Their specific antigens are unknown. The sequencing here drew on cultured CD8+ T cells from PBMCs, taken from culture after CMV antigen stimulation. All receptors come from a human donor in good health (CMV status not recorded). Some clones in this sample may be carry-over from other donors' samples. Both conserved end residues are part of each CDR3. A D gene is named only where the DNA matches it firmly. Size is omitted from some rows. Given values are once, few, many or a class for expanded clones.

j_call,d_call,v_call,clone_size,cdr3_aa,cdr3_nt
TRBJ1-5,-,TRBV6-5,-,CASSYPMDQPQHF,TGTGCCAGCAGTTACCCCATGGATCAGCCCCAGCATTTT
TRBJ1-6,-,TRBV7-9,few,CASSSWGDNSPLHF,TGTGCCAGCAGCTCCTGGGGGGACAATTCACCCCTCCACTTT
TRBJ2-1,TRBD2,TRBV19,once,CASSIGGASPNEQFF,TGTGCCAGTAGTATCGGGGGGGCCTCCCCCAATGAGCAGTTCTTC
TRBJ2-7,TRBD2,TRBV20-1,-,CSARPLLAGGPYEQYF,TGCAGTGCTAGACCCCTTCTAGCGGGGGGACCCTACGAGCAGTACTTC
TRBJ2-5,-,TRBV12-3/TRBV12-4,-,CVSSPRVAVNQETQYF,TGTGTCAGCAGCCCTAGAGTAGCGGTAAATCAAGAGACCCAGTACTTC
TRBJ2-3,-,TRBV27,many,CASSLRRGTDTQYF,TGTGCCAGCAGTCTCCGCAGGGGCACAGATACGCAGTATTTT
TRBJ1-1,-,TRBV12-3/TRBV12-4,-,CASSPADQEAFF,TGTGCCAGCAGCCCGGCGGATCAGGAGGCTTTCTTT
TRBJ1-2,-,TRBV28,-,CATRPPAWGSYGYTF,TGTGCCACACGCCCCCCCGCCTGGGGCTCCTATGGCTACACCTTC
TRBJ1-1,-,TRBV7-2,many,CASSLVDQVGANTEAFF,TGTGCCAGCAGCTTAGTCGACCAGGTAGGAGCGAACACTGAAGCTTTCTTT
TRBJ2-1,-,TRBV6-2/TRBV6-3,-,CASSYSNRDEQFF,TGTGCCAGCAGTTACTCCAATAGGGATGAGCAGTTCTTC
TRBJ1-1,-,TRBV18,-,CASSRDTDTEAFF,TGTGCCAGCTCACGCGACACAGACACTGAAGCTTTCTTT
TRBJ1-1,-,TRBV6-5,-,CASSSLMTGVAEAFF,TGTGCCAGCAGCTCACTGATGACCGGGGTGGCTGAAGCTTTCTTT
TRBJ1-1,-,TRBV27,few,CASSPRAGRNTEAFF,TGTGCCAGCTCCCCCCGGGCAGGGCGGAACACTGAAGCTTTCTTT
TRBJ2-5,TRBD2,TRBV2,-,CASSEWLAGGTETQYF,TGTGCCAGCAGTGAATGGCTAGCGGGGGGTACAGAGACCCAGTACTTC
TRBJ1-2,TRBD1,TRBV6-5,many,CASSYSPAQGAFGYTF,TGTGCCAGCAGTTACTCCCCTGCGCAGGGGGCTTTTGGCTACACCTTC
TRBJ1-1,-,TRBV6-5,many,CASSYSGSNTEAFF,TGTGCCAGCAGTTACTCAGGGTCTAACACTGAAGCTTTCTTT
TRBJ1-2,-,TRBV4-2,-,CASSQKGVWDYGYTF,TGTGCCAGCAGCCAGAAGGGGGTATGGGACTATGGCTACACCTTC
TRBJ1-2,-,TRBV19,few,CATQDGYGYTF,TGTGCCACTCAGGACGGATATGGCTACACCTTC
TRBJ2-3,TRBD1,TRBV27,few,CASSQTTTGDRTDTQYF,TGTGCCAGCAGTCAAACTACGACAGGGGATCGCACAGATACGCAGTATTTT
TRBJ2-1,TRBD1,TRBV20-1,-,CGARVGTGAFEAYSYNEQFF,TGCGGTGCTAGAGTCGGGACAGGGGCTTTTGAGGCCTACTCCTACAATGAGCAGTTCTTC
TRBJ2-7,-,TRBV18,many,CASSPPAGIYSYEQYF,TGTGCCAGCTCACCACCGGCGGGTATCTACTCCTACGAGCAGTACTTC
TRBJ1-2,-,TRBV19,-,CATLWGLGGYTF,TGTGCCACCCTGTGGGGATTAGGCGGCTACACCTTC